These T cell receptor beta chains were read from a single sample in a study of shared clonotypes between healthy human individuals. Clones were sequenced by immunoSEQ multiplex PCR, and TCRdb holds only the in-frame ones, with some missing. This sample has around 1.6 million clones, with 95% to 99% found just once. Sequenced: naive CD4+ T cells sorted from blood. The receptors were gathered from a man in his thirties or forties in good health. Each CDR3 is given with its conserved first and last residue. The D gene is left open where the match is weak. Size values are once, few and many counts, or a class for expanded clones, and some rows have none.

TRBJ2-5 TRBV2 NA NA TGTGCCAGCAGTTATGAGTACCAAGAGACCCAGTACTTC CASSYEYQETQYF
TRBJ2-3 TRBV18 NA TRBD2 TGTGCCAGCTCACCACCCGGACTAGCGGGAGCAGCAGATACGCAGTATTTT CASSPPGLAGAADTQYF
TRBJ2-5 TRBV18 NA NA TGTGCCAGCTCACCCGCTCGGCAGGGACAAGAGACCCAGTACTTC CASSPARQGQETQYF
TRBJ2-5 TRBV29-1 once NA TGCAGCGTTGGGTGGGGGCAGGAAGAGACCCAGTACTTC CSVGWGQEETQYF
TRBJ2-1 TRBV28 NA TRBD2 TGTGCCAGCACCCCACGTGTACTAGCGGGTTTCAATGAGCAGTTCTTC CASTPRVLAGFNEQFF
TRBJ2-7 TRBV7-9 NA TRBD2 TGTGCCAGCAGCTTATCGCCTGTCGGCGGGAGGTCCTACGAGCAGTACTTC CASSLSPVGGRSYEQYF
TRBJ2-7 TRBV11-3 NA TRBD2 TGTGCCAGCAGCTTATATAGCGGGAACTCCTACGAGCAGTACTTC CASSLYSGNSYEQYF
TRBJ2-7 TRBV29-1 once NA TGCAGCGTTGAATCCTACTACGAGCAGTACTTC CSVESYYEQYF
TRBJ1-2 TRBV6-4 NA NA TGTGCCAGCAGTGAAGGTCGCGGGGACTATGGCTACACCTTC CASSEGRGDYGYTF
TRBJ2-1 TRBV5-5 NA NA TGTGCCAGCAGCTTGGAGGCGTCGGGGCCGGAACACAATGAGCAGTTCTTC CASSLEASGPEHNEQFF
TRBJ2-5 TRBV29-1 NA NA TGCAGCGCACGACCACAGGGTTCCCGGCGCGAGACCCAGTACTTC CSARPQGSRRETQYF
TRBJ1-2 TRBV9 NA TRBD1 TGTGCCAGCAGCGTGACAGGGACCTTTCCCTATGGCTACACCTTC CASSVTGTFPYGYTF
TRBJ2-1 TRBV11-2 NA NA TGTGCCAGCAGCTTATCCGCCAGATACAATGAGCAGTTCTTC CASSLSARYNEQFF
TRBJ2-3 TRBV5-1 NA TRBD2 TGCGCCAGCAGACATCCACTAGCGGGAGGGAGGGGAATGGCAGATACGCAGTATTTT CASRHPLAGGRGMADTQYF